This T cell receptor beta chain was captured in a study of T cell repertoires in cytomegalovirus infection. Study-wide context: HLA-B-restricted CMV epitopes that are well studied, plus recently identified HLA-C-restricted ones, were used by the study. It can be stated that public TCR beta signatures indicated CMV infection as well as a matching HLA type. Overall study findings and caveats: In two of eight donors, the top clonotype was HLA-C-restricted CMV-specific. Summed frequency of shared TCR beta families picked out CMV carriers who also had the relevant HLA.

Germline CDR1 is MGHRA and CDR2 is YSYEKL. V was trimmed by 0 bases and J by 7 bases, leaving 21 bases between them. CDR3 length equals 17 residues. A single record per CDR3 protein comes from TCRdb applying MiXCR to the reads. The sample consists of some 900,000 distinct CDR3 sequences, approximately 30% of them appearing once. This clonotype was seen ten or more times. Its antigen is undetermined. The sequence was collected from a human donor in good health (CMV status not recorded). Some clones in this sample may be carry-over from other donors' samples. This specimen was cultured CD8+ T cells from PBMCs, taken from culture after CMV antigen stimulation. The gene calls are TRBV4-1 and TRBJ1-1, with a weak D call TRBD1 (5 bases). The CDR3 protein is CASSQDLGDWEGNEAFF. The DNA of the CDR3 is TGCGCCAGCAGCCAAGATCTGGGGGATTGGGAAGGGAATGAAGCTTTCTTT.